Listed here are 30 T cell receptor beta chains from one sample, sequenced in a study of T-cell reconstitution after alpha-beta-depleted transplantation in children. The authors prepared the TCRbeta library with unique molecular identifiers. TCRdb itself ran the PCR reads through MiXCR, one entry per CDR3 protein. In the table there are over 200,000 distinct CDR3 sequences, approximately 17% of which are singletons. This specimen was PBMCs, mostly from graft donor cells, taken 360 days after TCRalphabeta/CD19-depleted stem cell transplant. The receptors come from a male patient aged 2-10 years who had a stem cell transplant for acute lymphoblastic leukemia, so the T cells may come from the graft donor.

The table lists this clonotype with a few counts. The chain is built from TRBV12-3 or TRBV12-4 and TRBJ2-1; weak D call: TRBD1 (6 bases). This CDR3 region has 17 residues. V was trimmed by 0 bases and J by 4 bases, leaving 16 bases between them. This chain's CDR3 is CASSLARRTDRYNEQFF. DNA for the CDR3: TGTGCCAGCAGTTTAGCCCGAAGGACAGACAGATACAATGAGCAGTTCTTC.

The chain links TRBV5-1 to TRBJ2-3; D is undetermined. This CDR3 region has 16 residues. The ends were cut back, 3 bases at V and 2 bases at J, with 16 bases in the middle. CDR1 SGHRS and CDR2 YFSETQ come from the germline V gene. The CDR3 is CASSSGISGDTDTQYF. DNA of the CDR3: TGCGCCAGCAGCTCCGGAATCAGTGGAGACACAGATACGCAGTATTTT.

The CDR3 bases are TGTGCCAGCTCACCACTGGTGGGGGGGCCGAACACCGGGGAGCTGTTTTTT. The encoded protein is CASSPLVGGPNTGELFF. The chain links TRBV18 to TRBJ2-2; possible D gene TRBD2, 7 bases. CDR1 KGHSH and CDR2 LQKENI come from the germline V gene. The CDR3 totals 17 residues. Trimming shortened V by 1 base and J by 0 bases, and 12 bases separated the two germline ends.

Here the CDR3 reads CASSPGLGYEQFF. DNA of the CDR3: TGTGCCAGTAGCCCGGGACTAGGCTATGAGCAGTTCTTC. V gene TRBV19 combines with J gene TRBJ2-1; 8 nucleotides align to TRBD2. Germline V gene lookup returns CDR1 LNHDA and CDR2 SQIVND (reference sequence). After removal of 6 bases from V and 8 bases from J, the junction contained 6 bases not matched to a gene. The CDR3 is 13 amino acids.

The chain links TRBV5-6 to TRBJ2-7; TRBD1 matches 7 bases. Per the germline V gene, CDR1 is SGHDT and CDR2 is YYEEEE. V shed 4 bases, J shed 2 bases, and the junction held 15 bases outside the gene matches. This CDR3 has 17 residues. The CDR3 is CASSAYRGPSLTYEQYF. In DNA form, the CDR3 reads TGTGCCAGCAGCGCATACAGGGGCCCTAGCTTGACCTACGAGCAGTACTTC.

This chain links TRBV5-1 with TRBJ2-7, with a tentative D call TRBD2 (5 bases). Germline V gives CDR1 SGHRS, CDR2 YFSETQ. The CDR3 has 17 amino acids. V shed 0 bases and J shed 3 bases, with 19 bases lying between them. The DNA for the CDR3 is TGCGCCAGCAGCTTGGGGGTACGGCGGCGAGGGATCTACGAGCAGTACTTC. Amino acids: CASSLGVRRRGIYEQYF.

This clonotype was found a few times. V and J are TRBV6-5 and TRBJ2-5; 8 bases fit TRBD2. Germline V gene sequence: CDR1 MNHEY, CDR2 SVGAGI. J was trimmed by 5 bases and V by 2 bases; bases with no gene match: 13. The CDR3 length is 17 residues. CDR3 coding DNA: TGTGCCAGCAGTTACCTAAATAGCGGGATAAGTAGGGAGACCCAGTACTTC. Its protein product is CASSYLNSGISRETQYF.

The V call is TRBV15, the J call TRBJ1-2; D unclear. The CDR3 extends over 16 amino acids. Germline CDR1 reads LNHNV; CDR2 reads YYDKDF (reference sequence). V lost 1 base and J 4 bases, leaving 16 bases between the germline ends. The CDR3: CATSRVDGGPLYGYTF. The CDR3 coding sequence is TGTGCCACCAGCAGAGTAGACGGTGGGCCGCTCTATGGCTACACCTTC.

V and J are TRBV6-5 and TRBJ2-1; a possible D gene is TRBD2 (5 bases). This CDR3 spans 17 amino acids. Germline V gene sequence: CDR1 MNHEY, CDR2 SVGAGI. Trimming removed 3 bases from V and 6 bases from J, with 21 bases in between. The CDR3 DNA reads TGTGCCAGCAGTTATTACGAGGGCAGTGGCTTGGGCAATGAGCAGTTCTTC. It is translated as CASSYYEGSGLGNEQFF.

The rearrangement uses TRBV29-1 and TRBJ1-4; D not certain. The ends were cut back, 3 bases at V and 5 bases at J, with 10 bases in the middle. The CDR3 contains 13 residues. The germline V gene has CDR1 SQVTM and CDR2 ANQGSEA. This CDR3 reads CSVDGDGNEKLFF. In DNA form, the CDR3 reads TGCAGCGTTGACGGCGACGGGAATGAAAAACTGTTTTTT.

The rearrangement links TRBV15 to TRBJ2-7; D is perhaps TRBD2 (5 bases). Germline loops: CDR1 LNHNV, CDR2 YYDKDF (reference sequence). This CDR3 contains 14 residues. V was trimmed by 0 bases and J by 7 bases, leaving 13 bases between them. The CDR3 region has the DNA TGTGCCACCAGCAGAGAAGCCTCCAGAGGGGAGCAGTACTTC. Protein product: CATSREASRGEQYF.

CDR3 nucleotide sequence: TGCGGGAGTAGGTCGAGCACAGATACGCAGTATTTT. Translation: CGSRSSTDTQYF. The genes are TRBV20-1 and TRBJ2-3; D might be TRBD2 (5 bases). The CDR3 totals 12 residues. Germline V gives CDR1 DFQATT, CDR2 SNEGSKA (reference sequence).

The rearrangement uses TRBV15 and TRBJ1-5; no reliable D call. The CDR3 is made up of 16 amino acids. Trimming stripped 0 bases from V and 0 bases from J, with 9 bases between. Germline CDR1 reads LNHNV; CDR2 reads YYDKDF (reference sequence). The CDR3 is CATSRDPGSSNQPQHF. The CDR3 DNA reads TGTGCCACCAGCAGAGATCCGGGCTCTAGCAATCAGCCCCAGCATTTT.

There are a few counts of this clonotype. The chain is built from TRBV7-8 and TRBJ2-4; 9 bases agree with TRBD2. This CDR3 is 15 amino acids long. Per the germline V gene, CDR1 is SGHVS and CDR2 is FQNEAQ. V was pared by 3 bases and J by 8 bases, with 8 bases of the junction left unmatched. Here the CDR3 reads CASSFGLAGNHIQYF. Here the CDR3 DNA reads TGTGCCAGCAGCTTCGGCCTAGCGGGGAATCACATTCAGTACTTC.

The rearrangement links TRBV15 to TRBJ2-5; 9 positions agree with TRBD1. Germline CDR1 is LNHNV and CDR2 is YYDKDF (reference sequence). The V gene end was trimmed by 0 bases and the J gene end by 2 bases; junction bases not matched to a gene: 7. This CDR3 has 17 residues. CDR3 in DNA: TGTGCCACCAGCAGAGATCGTGGGACAGGGAAACAAGAGACCCAGTACTTC. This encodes CATSRDRGTGKQETQYF. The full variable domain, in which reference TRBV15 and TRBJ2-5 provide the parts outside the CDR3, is DAMVIQNPRYQVTQFGKPVTLSCSQTLNHNVMYWYQQKSSQAPKLLFHYYDKDFNNEADTPDNFQSRRPNTSFCFLDIRSPGLGDTAMYLCATSRDRGTGKQETQYFGPGTRLLVL.

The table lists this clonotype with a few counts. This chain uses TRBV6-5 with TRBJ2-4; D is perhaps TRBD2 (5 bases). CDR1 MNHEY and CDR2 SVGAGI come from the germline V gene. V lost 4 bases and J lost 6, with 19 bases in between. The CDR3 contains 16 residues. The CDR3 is CASSFLREGAGNIQYF. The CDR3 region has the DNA TGTGCCAGCAGTTTCTTGCGAGAGGGCGCGGGAAACATTCAGTACTTC.

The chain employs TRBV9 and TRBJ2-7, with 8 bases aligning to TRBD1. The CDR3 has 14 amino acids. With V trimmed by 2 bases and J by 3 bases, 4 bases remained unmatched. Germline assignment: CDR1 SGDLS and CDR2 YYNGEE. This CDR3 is CASSVNTGGYEQYF. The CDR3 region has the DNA TGTGCCAGCAGCGTTAATACAGGGGGCTACGAGCAGTACTTC.

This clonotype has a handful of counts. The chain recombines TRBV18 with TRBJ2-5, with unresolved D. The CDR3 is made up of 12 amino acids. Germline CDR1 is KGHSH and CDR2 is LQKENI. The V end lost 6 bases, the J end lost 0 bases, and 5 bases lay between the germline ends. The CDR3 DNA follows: TGTGCCAGCTCCCTGTACCAAGAGACCCAGTACTTC. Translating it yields CASSLYQETQYF. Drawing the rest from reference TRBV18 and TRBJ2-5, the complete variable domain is NAGVMQNPRHLVRRRGQEARLRCSPMKGHSHVYWYRQLPEEGLKFMVYLQKENIIDESGMPKERFSAEFPKEGPSILRIQQVVRGDSAAYFCASSLYQETQYFGPGTRLLVL.

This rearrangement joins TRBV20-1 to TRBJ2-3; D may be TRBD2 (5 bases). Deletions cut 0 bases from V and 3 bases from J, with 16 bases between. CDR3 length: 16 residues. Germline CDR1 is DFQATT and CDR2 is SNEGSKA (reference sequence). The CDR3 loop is CSARDGPGEITDTQYF. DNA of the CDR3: TGCAGTGCTAGAGATGGCCCCGGGGAGATTACAGATACGCAGTATTTT.

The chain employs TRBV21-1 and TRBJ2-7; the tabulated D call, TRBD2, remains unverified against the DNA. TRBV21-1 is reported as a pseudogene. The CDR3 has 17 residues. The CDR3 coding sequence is TGTGCCAGCAGAGACCTTCCAGCGCGGGCTTGCTCCTACGAGCAGTACTTC. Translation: CASRDLPARACSYEQYF.

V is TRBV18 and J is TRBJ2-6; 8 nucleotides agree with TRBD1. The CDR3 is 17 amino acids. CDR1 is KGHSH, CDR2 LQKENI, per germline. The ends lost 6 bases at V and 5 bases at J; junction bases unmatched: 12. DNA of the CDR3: TGTGCCAGCTCCCCGAGGACAGGGTCTCCTCGGGCCAACGTCCTGACTTTC. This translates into CASSPRTGSPRANVLTF.

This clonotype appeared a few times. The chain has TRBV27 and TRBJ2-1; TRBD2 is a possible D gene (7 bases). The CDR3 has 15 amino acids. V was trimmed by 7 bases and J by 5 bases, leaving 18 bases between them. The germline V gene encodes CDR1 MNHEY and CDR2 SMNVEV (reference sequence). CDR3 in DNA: TGTGCCAGCACCCCACGGGGGGCCCTTCACAATGAGCAGTTCTTC. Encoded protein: CASTPRGALHNEQFF.

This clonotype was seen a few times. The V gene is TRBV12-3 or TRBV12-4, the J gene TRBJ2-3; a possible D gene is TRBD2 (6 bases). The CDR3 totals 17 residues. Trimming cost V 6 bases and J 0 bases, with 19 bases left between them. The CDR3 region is CASRESFGRPSTDTQYF. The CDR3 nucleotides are TGTGCCAGCAGAGAATCCTTCGGGAGACCCAGCACAGATACGCAGTATTTT.

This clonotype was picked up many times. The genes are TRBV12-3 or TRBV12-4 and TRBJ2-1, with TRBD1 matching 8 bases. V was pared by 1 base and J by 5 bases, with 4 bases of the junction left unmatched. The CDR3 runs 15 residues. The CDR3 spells CASSLGTGTDNEQFF. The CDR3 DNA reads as TGTGCCAGCAGTTTAGGGACAGGGACGGACAATGAGCAGTTCTTC.

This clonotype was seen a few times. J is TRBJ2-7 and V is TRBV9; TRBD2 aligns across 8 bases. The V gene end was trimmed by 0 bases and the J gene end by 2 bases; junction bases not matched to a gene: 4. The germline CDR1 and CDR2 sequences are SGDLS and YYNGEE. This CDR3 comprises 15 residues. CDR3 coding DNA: TGTGCCAGCAGCGTAGCAGCGGGGGCCACCTACGAGCAGTACTTC. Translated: CASSVAAGATYEQYF. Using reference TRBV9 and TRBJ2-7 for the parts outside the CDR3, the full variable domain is DSGVTQTPKHLITATGQRVTLRCSPRSGDLSVYWYQQSLDQGLQFLIQYYNGEERAKGNILERFSAQQFPDLHSELNLSSLELGDSALYFCASSVAAGATYEQYFGPGTRLTVT.

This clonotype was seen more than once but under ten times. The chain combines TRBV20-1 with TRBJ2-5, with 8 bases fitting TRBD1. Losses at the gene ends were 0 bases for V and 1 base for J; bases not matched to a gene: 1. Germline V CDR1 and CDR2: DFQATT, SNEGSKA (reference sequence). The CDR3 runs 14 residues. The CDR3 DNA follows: TGCAGTGCTAGAGAGGACAGGGTCCAAGAGACCCAGTACTTC. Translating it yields CSAREDRVQETQYF.

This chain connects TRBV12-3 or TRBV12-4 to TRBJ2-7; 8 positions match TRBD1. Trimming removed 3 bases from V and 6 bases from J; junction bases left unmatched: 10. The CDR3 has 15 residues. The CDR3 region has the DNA TGTGCCAGCAGTTTTAGAGGACAGGGTTCTCGCGAGCAGTACTTC. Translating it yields CASSFRGQGSREQYF.

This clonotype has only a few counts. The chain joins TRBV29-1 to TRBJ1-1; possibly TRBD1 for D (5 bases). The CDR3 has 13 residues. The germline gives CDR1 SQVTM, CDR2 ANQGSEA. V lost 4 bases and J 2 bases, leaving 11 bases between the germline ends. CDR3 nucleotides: TGCAGCGTTGTGTTGGACACCAACACTGAAGCTTTCTTT. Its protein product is CSVVLDTNTEAFF.

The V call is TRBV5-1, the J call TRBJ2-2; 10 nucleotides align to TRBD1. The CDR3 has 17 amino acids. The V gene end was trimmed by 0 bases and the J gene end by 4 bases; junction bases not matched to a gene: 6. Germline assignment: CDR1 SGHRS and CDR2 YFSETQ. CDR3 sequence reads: CASSLAPGQGTTGELFF. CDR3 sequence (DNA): TGCGCCAGCAGCTTGGCCCCGGGACAGGGGACCACCGGGGAGCTGTTTTTT.

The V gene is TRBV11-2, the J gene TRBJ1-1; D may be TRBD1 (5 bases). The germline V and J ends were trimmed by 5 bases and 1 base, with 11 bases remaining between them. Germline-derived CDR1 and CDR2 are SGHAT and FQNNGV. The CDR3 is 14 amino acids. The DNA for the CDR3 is TGTGCCAGCAGCCTGCCGACAGAGAACACTGAAGCTTTCTTT. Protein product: CASSLPTENTEAFF.